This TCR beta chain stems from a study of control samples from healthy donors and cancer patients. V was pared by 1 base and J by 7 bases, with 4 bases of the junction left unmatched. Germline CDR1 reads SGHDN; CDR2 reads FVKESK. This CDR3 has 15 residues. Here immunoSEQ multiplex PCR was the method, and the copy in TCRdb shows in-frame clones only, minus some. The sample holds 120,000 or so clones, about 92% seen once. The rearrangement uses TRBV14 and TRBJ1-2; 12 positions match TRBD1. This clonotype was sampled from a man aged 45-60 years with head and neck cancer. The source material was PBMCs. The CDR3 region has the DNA TGTGCCAGCAGCCAAGCTGGGACAGGGGGCATTGGCTACACCTTC. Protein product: CASSQAGTGGIGYTF.